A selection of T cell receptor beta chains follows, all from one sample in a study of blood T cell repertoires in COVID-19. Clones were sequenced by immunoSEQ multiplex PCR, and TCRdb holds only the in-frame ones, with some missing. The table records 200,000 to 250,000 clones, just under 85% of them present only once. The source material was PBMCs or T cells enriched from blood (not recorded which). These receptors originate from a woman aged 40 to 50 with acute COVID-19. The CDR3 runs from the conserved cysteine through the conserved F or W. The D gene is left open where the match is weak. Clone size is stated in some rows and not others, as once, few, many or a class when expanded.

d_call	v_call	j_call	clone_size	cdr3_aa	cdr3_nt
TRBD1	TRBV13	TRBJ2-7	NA	CASSLSGGNYEQYF	TGTGCCAGCAGCTTATCAGGGGGCAACTACGAGCAGTACTTC
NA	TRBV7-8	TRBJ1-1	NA	CASSLGQNTEAFF	TGTGCCAGCAGCTTAGGTCAGAACACTGAAGCTTTCTTT
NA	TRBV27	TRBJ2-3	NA	CASSLGWATDTQYF	TGTGCCAGCAGTTTGGGTTGGGCCACAGATACGCAGTATTTT
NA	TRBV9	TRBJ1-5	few	CASSADGGNQPQHF	TGTGCCAGCAGCGCGGACGGGGGGAATCAGCCCCAGCATTTT
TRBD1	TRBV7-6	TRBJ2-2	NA	CASSYPRQGVGTGELFF	TGTGCCAGCAGCTACCCTCGGCAGGGGGTAGGCACCGGGGAGCTGTTTTTT
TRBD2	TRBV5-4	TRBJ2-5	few	CASSLLATQETQYF	TGTGCCAGCAGCCTACTAGCGACCCAAGAGACCCAGTACTTC
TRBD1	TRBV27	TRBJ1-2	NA	CASSRTGKGGYTF	TGTGCCAGCAGTAGGACAGGGAAGGGTGGCTACACCTTC
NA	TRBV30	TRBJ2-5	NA	CAWSVRRVLYGETQYF	TGTGCCTGGAGTGTACGGAGGGTATTGTACGGAGAGACCCAGTACTTC
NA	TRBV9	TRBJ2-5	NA	CASSVDGRETQYF	TGTGCCAGCAGCGTAGATGGGAGGGAGACCCAGTACTTC
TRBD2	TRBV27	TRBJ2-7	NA	CASRRTSGFSYEQYF	TGTGCCAGCAGGCGGACTAGCGGGTTCTCCTACGAGCAGTACTTC
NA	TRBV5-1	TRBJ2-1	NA	CASSLGDTHNEQFF	TGCGCCAGCAGCCTGGGGGACACCCACAATGAGCAGTTCTTC
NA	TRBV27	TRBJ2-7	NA	CASSPTGFYEQYF	TGTGCCAGCAGCCCCACAGGGTTCTACGAGCAGTACTTC
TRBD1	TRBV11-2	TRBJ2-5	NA	CASSLQGATQYF	TGTGCCAGCAGCTTACAGGGGGCGACCCAGTACTTC
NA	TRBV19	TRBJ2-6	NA	CATFTVGANVLTF	TGTGCCACCTTTACGGTGGGGGCCAACGTCCTGACTTTC
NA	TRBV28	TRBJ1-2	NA	CASSSFYGYTF	TGTGCCAGCAGTTCATTCTATGGCTACACCTTC
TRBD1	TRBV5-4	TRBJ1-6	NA	CASRTGGVNNSPLHF	TGTGCCAGCAGGACAGGGGGAGTCAATAATTCACCCCTCCACTTT
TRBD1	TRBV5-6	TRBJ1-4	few	CASSSLGTGREKLFF	TGTGCCAGCAGCTCCCTCGGGACAGGTCGGGAAAAACTGTTTTTT
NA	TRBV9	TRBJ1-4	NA	CASSPGKGIEKLFF	TGTGCCAGCAGCCCGGGCAAGGGGATTGAAAAACTGTTTTTT
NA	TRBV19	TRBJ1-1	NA	CASSMGGSQNTEAFF	TGTGCCAGTAGTATGGGGGGAAGTCAGAACACTGAAGCTTTCTTT
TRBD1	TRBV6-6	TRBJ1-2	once	CASSFATGGADYGYTF	TGTGCCAGCAGTTTTGCCACAGGGGGCGCAGACTATGGCTACACCTTC
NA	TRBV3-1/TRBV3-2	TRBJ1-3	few	CASSFSGFSGNTIYF	TGTGCCAGCAGCTTCAGCGGCTTTTCTGGAAACACCATATATTTT
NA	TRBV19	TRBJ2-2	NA	CASSTGWAGELFF	TGTGCCAGTAGTACAGGCTGGGCGGGGGAGCTGTTTTTT
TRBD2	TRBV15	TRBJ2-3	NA	CATALAEGTDTQYF	TGTGCCACCGCACTAGCGGAGGGAACAGATACGCAGTATTTT
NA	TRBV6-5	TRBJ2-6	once	CASKRSSGANVLTF	TGTGCCAGCAAGAGGAGCTCTGGGGCCAACGTCCTGACTTTC
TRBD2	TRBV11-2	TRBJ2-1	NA	CASSTGLAGGNEQFF	TGTGCCAGCAGCACGGGACTAGCGGGGGGCAATGAGCAGTTCTTC
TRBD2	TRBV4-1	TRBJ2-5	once	CASSRDYTKETQYF	TGCGCCAGCAGCCGGGACTATACCAAGGAGACCCAGTACTTC
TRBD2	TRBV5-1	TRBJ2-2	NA	CASSIGLVRTGELFF	TGCGCCAGCAGTATCGGACTAGTTCGAACCGGGGAGCTGTTTTTT
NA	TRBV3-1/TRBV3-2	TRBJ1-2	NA	CASSQGTGGASYGYTF	TGTGCCAGCAGCCAGGGAACGGGGGGCGCCTCCTATGGCTACACCTTC
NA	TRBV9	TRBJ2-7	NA	CASSPWAANTRGSYEQYF	TGTGCCAGCAGCCCCTGGGCAGCTAACACCAGGGGTTCCTACGAGCAGTACTTC
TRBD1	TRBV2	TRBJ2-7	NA	CASSGEGQGVREQYF	TGTGCCAGCAGCGGGGAAGGGCAGGGGGTTCGGGAGCAGTACTTC
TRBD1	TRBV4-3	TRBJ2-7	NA	CASSQWDRSDYEQYF	TGCGCCAGCAGCCAATGGGACAGGAGTGACTACGAGCAGTACTTC
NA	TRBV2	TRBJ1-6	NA	CASSEANRSNSPLHF	TGTGCCAGCAGTGAAGCCAACAGATCTAATTCACCCCTCCACTTT
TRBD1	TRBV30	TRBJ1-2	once	CAWSAGGYGYTF	TGTGCCTGGAGTGCAGGGGGCTATGGCTACACCTTC
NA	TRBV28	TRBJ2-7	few	CASCPSSYEQYF	TGTGCCAGCTGTCCGAGCTCCTACGAGCAGTACTTC
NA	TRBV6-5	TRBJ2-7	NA	CASSPMSGPNHEQYF	TGTGCCAGCAGTCCCATGAGCGGGCCGAACCACGAGCAGTACTTC
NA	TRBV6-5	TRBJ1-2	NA	CASRSGAYGYTF	TGTGCCAGCAGGTCAGGGGCCTATGGCTACACCTTC
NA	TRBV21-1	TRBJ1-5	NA	CASSKGGLRVQPQHF	TGTGCCAGCAGCAAAGGAGGGTTGAGAGTTCAGCCCCAGCATTTT
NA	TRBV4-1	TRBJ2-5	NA	CASSQDGRGEETQYF	TGCGCCAGCAGCCAAGATGGAAGGGGCGAAGAGACCCAGTACTTC
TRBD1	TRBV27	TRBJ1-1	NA	CASRLGQGAFLTEAFF	TGTGCCAGCAGGCTTGGACAGGGGGCTTTTCTCACTGAAGCTTTCTTT
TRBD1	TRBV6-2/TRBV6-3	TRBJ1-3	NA	CASSDFRGPGNTIYF	TGTGCCAGCAGTGACTTCAGGGGGCCTGGAAACACCATATATTTT
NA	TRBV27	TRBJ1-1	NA	CASSLRQVRTEAFF	TGTGCCAGCAGTCTAAGACAGGTTCGCACTGAAGCTTTCTTT
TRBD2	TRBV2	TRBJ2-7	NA	CASSGTSGGRNEQYF	TGTGCCAGCAGTGGTACTAGCGGGGGGAGGAACGAGCAGTACTTC
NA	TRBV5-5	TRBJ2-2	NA	CASSFTVTNTGELFF	TGTGCCAGCAGCTTTACAGTTACGAACACCGGGGAGCTGTTTTTT
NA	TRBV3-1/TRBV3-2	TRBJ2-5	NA	CASAVVKETQYF	TGTGCCAGCGCCGTAGTAAAAGAGACCCAGTACTTC
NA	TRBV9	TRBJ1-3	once	CASSVNQGRNTIYF	TGTGCCAGCAGCGTCAACCAGGGAAGAAACACCATATATTTT
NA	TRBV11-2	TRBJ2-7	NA	CASSLDPADRYEQYF	TGTGCCAGCAGCTTAGATCCAGCGGACCGCTACGAGCAGTACTTC
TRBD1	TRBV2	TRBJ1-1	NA	CASRGQPPMNTEAFF	TGTGCCAGCAGGGGACAGCCCCCGATGAACACTGAAGCTTTCTTT
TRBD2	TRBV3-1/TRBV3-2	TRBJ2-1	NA	CASSQGLAGGPYDEQFF	TGTGCCAGCAGCCAGGGACTAGCGGGGGGACCCTACGATGAGCAGTTCTTC
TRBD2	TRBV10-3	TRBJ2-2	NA	CAALAGGPGELFF	TGTGCCGCCCTAGCGGGGGGGCCCGGGGAGCTGTTTTTT
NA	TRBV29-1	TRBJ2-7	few	CSVVRRAGQIREQYF	TGCAGCGTGGTTCGGAGGGCAGGGCAAATACGCGAGCAGTACTTC
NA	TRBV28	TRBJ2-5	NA	CASSSSSQETQYF	TGTGCCAGCAGTTCGTCCTCGCAAGAGACCCAGTACTTC
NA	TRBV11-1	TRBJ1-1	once	CASSLEVGGYTEAFF	TGTGCCAGCAGCTTAGAGGTAGGAGGGTACACTGAAGCTTTCTTT